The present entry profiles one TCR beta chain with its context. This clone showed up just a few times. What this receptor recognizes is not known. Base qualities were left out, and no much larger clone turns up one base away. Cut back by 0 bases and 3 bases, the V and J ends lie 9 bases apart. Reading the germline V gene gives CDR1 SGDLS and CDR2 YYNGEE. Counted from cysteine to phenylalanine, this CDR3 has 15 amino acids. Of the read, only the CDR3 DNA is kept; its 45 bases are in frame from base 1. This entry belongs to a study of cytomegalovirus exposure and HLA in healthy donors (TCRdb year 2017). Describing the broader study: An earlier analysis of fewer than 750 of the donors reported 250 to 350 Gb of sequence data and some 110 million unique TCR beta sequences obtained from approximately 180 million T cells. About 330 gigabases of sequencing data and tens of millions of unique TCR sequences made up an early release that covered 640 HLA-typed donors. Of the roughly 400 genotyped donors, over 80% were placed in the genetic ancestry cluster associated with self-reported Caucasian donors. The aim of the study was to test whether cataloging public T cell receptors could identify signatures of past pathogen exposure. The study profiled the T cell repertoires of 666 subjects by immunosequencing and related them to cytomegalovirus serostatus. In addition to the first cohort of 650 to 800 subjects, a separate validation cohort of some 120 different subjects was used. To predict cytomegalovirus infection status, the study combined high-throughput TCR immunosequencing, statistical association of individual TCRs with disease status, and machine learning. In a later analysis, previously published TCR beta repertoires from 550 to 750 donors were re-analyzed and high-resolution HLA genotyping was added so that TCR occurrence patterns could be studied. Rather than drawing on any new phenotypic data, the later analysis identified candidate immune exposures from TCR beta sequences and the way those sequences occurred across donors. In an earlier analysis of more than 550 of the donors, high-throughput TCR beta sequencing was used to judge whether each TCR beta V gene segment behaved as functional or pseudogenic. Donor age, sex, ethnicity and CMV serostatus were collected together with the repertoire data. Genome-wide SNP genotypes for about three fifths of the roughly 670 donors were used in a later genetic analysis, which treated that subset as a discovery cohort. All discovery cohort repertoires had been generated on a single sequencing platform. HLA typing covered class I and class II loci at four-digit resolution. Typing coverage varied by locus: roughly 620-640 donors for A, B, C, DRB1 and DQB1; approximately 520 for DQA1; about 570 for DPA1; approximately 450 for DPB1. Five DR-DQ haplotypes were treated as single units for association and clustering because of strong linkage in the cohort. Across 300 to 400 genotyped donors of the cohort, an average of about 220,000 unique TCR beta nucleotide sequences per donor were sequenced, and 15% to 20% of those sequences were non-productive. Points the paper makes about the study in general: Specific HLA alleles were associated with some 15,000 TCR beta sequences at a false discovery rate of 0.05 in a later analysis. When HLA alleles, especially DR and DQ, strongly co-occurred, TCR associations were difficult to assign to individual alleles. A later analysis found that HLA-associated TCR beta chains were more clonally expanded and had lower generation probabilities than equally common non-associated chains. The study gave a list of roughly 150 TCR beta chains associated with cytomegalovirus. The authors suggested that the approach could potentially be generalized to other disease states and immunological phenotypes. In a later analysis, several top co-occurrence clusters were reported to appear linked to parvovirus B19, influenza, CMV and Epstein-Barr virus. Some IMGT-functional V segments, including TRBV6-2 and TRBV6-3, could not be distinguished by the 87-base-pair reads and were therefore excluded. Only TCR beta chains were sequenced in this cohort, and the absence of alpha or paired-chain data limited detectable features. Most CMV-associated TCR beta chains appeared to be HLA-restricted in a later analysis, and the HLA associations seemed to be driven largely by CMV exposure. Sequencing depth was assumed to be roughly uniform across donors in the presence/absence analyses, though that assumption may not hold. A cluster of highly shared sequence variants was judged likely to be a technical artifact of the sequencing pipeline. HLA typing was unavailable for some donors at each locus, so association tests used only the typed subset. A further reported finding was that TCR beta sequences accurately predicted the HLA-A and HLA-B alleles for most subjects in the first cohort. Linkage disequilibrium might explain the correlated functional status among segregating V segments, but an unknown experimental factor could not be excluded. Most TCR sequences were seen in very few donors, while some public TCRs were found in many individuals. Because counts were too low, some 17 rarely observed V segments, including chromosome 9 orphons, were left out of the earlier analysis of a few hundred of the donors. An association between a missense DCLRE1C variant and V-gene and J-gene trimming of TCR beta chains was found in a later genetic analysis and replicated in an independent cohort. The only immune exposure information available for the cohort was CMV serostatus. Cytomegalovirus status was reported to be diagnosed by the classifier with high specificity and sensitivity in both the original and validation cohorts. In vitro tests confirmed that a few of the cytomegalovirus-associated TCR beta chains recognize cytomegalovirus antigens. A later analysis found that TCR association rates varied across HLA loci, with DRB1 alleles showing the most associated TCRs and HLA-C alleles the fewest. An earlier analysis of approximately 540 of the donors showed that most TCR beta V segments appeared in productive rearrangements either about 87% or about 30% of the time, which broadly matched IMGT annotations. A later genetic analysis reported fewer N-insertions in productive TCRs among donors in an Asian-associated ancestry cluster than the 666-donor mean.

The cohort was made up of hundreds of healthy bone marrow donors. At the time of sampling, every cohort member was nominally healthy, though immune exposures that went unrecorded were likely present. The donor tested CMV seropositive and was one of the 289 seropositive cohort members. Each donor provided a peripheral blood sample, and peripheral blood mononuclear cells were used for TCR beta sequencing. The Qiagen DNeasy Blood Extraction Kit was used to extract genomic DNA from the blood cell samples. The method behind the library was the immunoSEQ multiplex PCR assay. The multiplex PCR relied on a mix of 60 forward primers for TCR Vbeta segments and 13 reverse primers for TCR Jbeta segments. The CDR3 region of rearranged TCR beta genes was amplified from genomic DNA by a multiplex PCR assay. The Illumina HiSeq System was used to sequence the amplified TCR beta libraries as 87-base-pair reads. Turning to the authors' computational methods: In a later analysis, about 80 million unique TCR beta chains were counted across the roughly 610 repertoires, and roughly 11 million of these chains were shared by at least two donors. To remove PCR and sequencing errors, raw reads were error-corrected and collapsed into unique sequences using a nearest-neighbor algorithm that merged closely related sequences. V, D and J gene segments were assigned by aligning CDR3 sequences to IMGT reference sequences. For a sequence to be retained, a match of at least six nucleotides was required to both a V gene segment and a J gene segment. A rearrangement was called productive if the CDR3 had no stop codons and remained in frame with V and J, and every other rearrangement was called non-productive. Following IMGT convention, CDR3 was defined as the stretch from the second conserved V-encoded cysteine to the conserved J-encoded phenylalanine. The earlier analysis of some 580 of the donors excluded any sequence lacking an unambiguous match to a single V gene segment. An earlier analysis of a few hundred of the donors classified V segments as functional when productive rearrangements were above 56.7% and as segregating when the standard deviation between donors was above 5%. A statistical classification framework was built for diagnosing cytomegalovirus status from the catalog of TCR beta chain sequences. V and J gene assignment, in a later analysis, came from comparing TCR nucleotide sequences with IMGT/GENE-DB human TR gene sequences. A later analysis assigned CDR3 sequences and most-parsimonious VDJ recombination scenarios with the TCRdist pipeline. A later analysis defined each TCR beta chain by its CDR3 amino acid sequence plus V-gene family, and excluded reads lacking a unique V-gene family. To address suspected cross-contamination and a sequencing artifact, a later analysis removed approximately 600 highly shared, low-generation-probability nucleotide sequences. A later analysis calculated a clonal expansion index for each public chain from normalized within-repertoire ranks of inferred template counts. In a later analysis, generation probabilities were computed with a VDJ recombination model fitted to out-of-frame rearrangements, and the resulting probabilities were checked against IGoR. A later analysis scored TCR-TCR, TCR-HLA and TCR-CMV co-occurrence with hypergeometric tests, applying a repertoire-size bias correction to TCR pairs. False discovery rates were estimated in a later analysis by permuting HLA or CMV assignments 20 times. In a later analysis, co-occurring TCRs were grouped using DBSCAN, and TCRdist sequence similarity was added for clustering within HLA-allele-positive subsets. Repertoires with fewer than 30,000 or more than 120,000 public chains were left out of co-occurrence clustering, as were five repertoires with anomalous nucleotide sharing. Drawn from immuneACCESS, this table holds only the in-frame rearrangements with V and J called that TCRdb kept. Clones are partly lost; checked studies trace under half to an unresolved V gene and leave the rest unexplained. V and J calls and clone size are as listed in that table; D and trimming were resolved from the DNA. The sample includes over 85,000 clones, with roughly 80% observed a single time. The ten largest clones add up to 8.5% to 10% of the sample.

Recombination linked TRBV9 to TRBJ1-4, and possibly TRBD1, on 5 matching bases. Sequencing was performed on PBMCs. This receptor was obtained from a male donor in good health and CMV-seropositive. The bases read TGTGCCAGCAGCGTAGCTGGAGGGGCTAATGAAAAACTGTTTTTT. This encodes CASSVAGGANEKLFF.